These 30 T cell receptor beta chains originate from one sample sequenced in a study of beta chain features in type 1 diabetes (dated by TCRdb to 2016 to 2019). Libraries came from the immunoSEQ multiplex PCR assay. The entire amount of isolated RNA was reverse transcribed using the High Capacity cDNA Reverse Transcription Kit, so the sequenced TCRB transcripts were expressed ones. TCRdb carries this immuneACCESS record with in-frame sequences only. Its versions omit some clonotypes, under half of them owing to an unresolved V gene in the studies checked, with the rest unexplained. The sample table shows about 350,000 clones, and around 19% are seen once. Under 0.05% of the sample goes to the ten largest clones. Sequenced material: naive CD4+ T cells from blood. In light of the paper, this sample's cell subset or site label describes: true naive CD4+ T cells. Receptors were obtained from a young woman in good health.

This chain links TRBV19 with TRBJ1-2, with TRBD1 matching 7 bases. CDR1 is LNHDA, CDR2 SQIVND, per germline (reference sequence). V lost 6 bases to trimming and J lost 6 bases; unmatched junction nucleotides: 4. The CDR3 totals 12 residues. CDR3 DNA: TGTGCCAGTAGAAGGGGGCTGGATGGCTACACCTTC. The encoded protein is CASRRGLDGYTF. Variable domain in full (rest from reference TRBV19 and TRBJ1-2): DGGITQSPKYLFRKEGQNVTLSCEQNLNHDAMYWYRQDPGQGLRLIYYSQIVNDFQKGDIAEGYSVSREKKESFPLTVTSAQKNPTAFYLCASRRGLDGYTFGSGTRLTVV.

The chain couples TRBV7-2 to TRBJ2-1; 7 nucleotides line up with TRBD2. J gave up 4 bases and V 6 bases, and 9 bases lay outside the gene matches. The CDR3 contains 15 residues. CDR1 SGHTA and CDR2 FQGNSA come from the germline V gene. Here the CDR3 DNA reads TGTGCCAGCAGTGGCCGGGACTACACTTACAATGAGCAGTTCTTC. The encoded protein is CASSGRDYTYNEQFF.

This sequence joins TRBV2 and TRBJ1-1, with TRBD1 identical over 7 bases. Unmatched junction bases numbered 8, after V lost 6 bases and J lost 1 base. CDR3 size: 15 residues. Germline CDR1 is SNHLY and CDR2 is FYNNEI. The DNA for the CDR3 is TGTGCCAGCAGGGATCGCACAGGGGCGAACACTGAAGCTTTCTTT. Its protein is CASRDRTGANTEAFF.

V gene TRBV4-1 combines with J gene TRBJ2-5; 7 bases align to TRBD2. CDR1 is MGHRA, CDR2 YSYEKL, per germline. V lost 9 bases to trimming and J lost 3 bases; unmatched junction nucleotides: 16. The CDR3 is made up of 16 amino acids. CDR3 nucleotide sequence: TGCGCCAGTAAAAGGGCCGGGCGAGGGAGGGAAGAGACCCAGTACTTC. It specifies CASKRAGRGREETQYF.

The chain combines TRBV30 with TRBJ2-2; 9 bases map to TRBD2. The CDR3 loop spans 16 amino acids. Germline V CDR1 and CDR2: GTSNPN, SVGIG (reference sequence). The ends lost 5 bases at V and 6 bases at J; junction bases unmatched: 13. In DNA, the CDR3 is TGTGCCTGGGCGGGAGGGGTAGCGGGAGATGCCGGGGAGCTGTTTTTT. Translating it yields CAWAGGVAGDAGELFF.

A few counts support this clone. The V gene is TRBV9, the J gene TRBJ2-5; 7 bases fit TRBD2. The length of the CDR3 is 14 residues. Trimming cost V 0 bases and J 5 bases; bases outside gene matches: 4. Germline-derived CDR1 and CDR2 are SGDLS and YYNGEE. CDR3: CASSVGLARETQYF. The CDR3 DNA reads as TGTGCCAGCAGCGTAGGACTAGCTAGGGAGACCCAGTACTTC.

The chain couples TRBV5-1 to TRBJ2-5; 7 positions match TRBD1. The CDR3 sequence is 14 residues long. Losses at the gene ends were 4 bases for V and 1 base for J; bases not matched to a gene: 4. Germline V gene lookup returns CDR1 SGHRS and CDR2 YFSETQ. DNA of the CDR3: TGCGCCAGCAGCAACCGACAGGGCCAAGAGACCCAGTACTTC. Translated, it gives CASSNRQGQETQYF.

The rearrangement links TRBV18 to TRBJ2-7; the match to TRBD1 covers 11 bases. The CDR3 has 15 amino acids. The junction had 5 bases not matched to a gene; V was cut back by 3 bases and J by 4 bases. The germline CDR1 and CDR2 sequences are KGHSH and LQKENI. CDR3 sequence reads: CASSPLGTGGYEQYF. CDR3 in DNA: TGTGCCAGCTCACCTCTCGGGACAGGGGGTTACGAGCAGTACTTC.

J is TRBJ1-1 and V is TRBV10-2, with D hard to call. This CDR3 comprises 12 residues. The germline gives CDR1 WSHSY, CDR2 SAAADI. Deletions cut 7 bases from V and 1 base from J, with 7 bases between. CDR3 protein: CASKRENTEAFF. CDR3 DNA: TGCGCCAGCAAACGGGAGAACACTGAAGCTTTCTTT.

A single count supports this clone. The chain combines TRBV19 with TRBJ2-7; D ambiguous. Germline V gene lookup returns CDR1 LNHDA and CDR2 SQIVND (reference sequence). Trimming took off 3 bases at V and 0 bases at J, with 12 bases between the two ends. CDR3 length equals 15 residues. The chain's CDR3 is CASSIPPQSSYEQYF. The CDR3 DNA reads TGTGCCAGTAGTATTCCCCCACAAAGCTCCTACGAGCAGTACTTC.

This clone showed up just a few times. The V call is TRBV5-1, the J call TRBJ2-5; TRBD2 agrees at 13 bases. The trim removed 4 bases at V and 3 bases at J, leaving 9 bases unmatched. The germline CDR1 and CDR2 sequences are SGHRS and YFSETQ. CDR3 size: 17 residues. CDR3 loop: CASSRRPGTSGEETQYF. CDR3 nucleotides: TGCGCCAGCAGCCGCCGACCCGGGACTAGCGGGGAAGAGACCCAGTACTTC.

About this clone: This specimen includes other DNA sequences encoding the same CDR3. The chain recombines TRBV18 with TRBJ2-7, with D tentatively TRBD1 (5 bases). The CDR3 loop spans 13 amino acids. From germline, CDR1 is KGHSH and CDR2 LQKENI. V lost 0 bases and J lost 3, with 6 bases in between. CDR3 sequence (DNA): TGTGCCAGCTCACCACCAGGGGACTACGAGCAGTACTTC. Translated: CASSPPGDYEQYF.

This clone was counted between two and nine times. The CDR3 DNA is TGCGCCAGCAGCTGGGAGGGTGGCTCCTACAATGAGCAGTTCTTC. This gives the protein CASSWEGGSYNEQFF. This chain uses TRBV5-1 with TRBJ2-1; TRBD2 aligns across 7 bases. V lost 3 bases, J lost 0 bases, and 3 bases stayed unmatched. CDR1 is SGHRS, CDR2 YFSETQ, per germline. The CDR3 loop spans 15 amino acids.

This clone was seen a few times. The chain couples TRBV30 to TRBJ1-1, with D hard to call. The V end was cut by 7 bases, the J end by 6 bases, with 21 bases between. The CDR3 runs 14 residues. CDR1 and CDR2 (germline): GTSNPN, SVGIG (reference sequence). CDR3 sequence (DNA): TGTGCCTTCCGGCAGGACGGGAGCCTAGCTGAAGCTTTCTTT. As protein: CAFRQDGSLAEAFF.

In this sample, this clone turned up a few times. The genes are TRBV10-3 and TRBJ1-1, with a weak D call TRBD1 (5 bases). The CDR3 length is 13 residues. Trimming pared 6 bases from V and 10 bases from J, leaving 18 bases between. CDR1 and CDR2 (germline): ENHRY, SYGVKD. DNA of the CDR3: TGTGCCATCAGGGAGGCTTCACAGGAGGGAGCTTTCTTT. Translation gives CAIREASQEGAFF.

This clone was counted between two and nine times. This sequence joins TRBV7-8 and TRBJ1-2; D is possibly TRBD1 (6 bases). The CDR3 spans 12 residues. V dropped 5 bases and J dropped 5 bases, with 9 bases sitting between them. Germline-derived CDR1 and CDR2 are SGHVS and FQNEAQ. The CDR3 region is CASSRQVYGYTF. The CDR3 coding sequence is TGTGCCAGCAGCAGACAGGTGTATGGCTACACCTTC.

J is TRBJ2-6 and V is TRBV11-2; 8 bases map to TRBD1. In germline, CDR1 is SGHAT, CDR2 FQNNGV. CDR3 length equals 17 residues. Trimming took 8 bases from V and 5 from J; bases not matched to a gene: 14. The DNA of the CDR3 is TGTGCCAGCGTATCGGACAGGGCCCGGTTGAGGGCCAACGTCCTGACTTTC. Translation: CASVSDRARLRANVLTF.

V gene TRBV11-3 combines with J gene TRBJ2-5; 7 bases are a match to TRBD2. After removal of 4 bases from V and 5 bases from J, the junction contained 7 bases not matched to a gene. The CDR3 extends over 14 amino acids. Germline V gives CDR1 SGHNT, CDR2 YENEEA. CDR3 loop: CASSSRTRGETQYF. The CDR3 DNA is TGTGCCAGCAGCTCCCGGACTAGAGGGGAGACCCAGTACTTC.

V is TRBV5-6 and J is TRBJ1-6; TRBD1 aligns across 8 bases. The CDR3 loop spans 15 amino acids. Germline assignment: CDR1 SGHDT and CDR2 YYEEEE. V was pared by 0 bases and J by 9 bases, with 5 bases of the junction left unmatched. The CDR3 DNA sequence: TGTGCCAGCAGCTTGGGGGACAGGATCAGTTCACCCCTCCACTTT. It is translated as CASSLGDRISSPLHF.

This clone has more than one count but fewer than ten. The chain links TRBV7-9 to TRBJ2-3; possibly TRBD1 for D (6 bases). Trimming shortened V by 5 bases and J by 1 base, and 7 bases separated the two germline ends. This CDR3 has 13 residues. The germline V gene encodes CDR1 SEHNR and CDR2 FQNEAQ (reference sequence). DNA for the CDR3: TGTGCCAGCAGCCGACAGGGCACAGATACGCAGTATTTT. Protein: CASSRQGTDTQYF.

This clone was found a few times. The chain has TRBV30 and TRBJ1-5, with D hard to call. Germline CDR1 GTSNPN, CDR2 SVGIG (reference sequence). The CDR3 runs to 13 residues. Deletions cut 2 bases from V and 2 bases from J, with 7 bases between. CDR3 in amino acids: CAWSMAGNQPQHF. The DNA of the CDR3 is TGTGCCTGGAGTATGGCAGGCAATCAGCCCCAGCATTTT.

This chain connects TRBV29-1 to TRBJ1-2; TRBD1 aligns across 10 bases. Per the germline V gene, CDR1 is SQVTM and CDR2 is ANQGSEA. The length of the CDR3 is 17 residues. The V and J ends lost 1 base and 4 bases, in that order; junction bases with no gene match: 12. The CDR3 loop is CSVEVPVGTGAVYGYTF. CDR3 sequence (DNA): TGCAGCGTTGAAGTCCCTGTTGGGACAGGGGCGGTCTATGGCTACACCTTC.

This clone turned up a few times. The chain combines TRBV5-4 with TRBJ1-5, with D maybe TRBD1 (6 bases). Germline V gives CDR1 SGHNT, CDR2 YYREEE (reference sequence). V gave up 4 bases and J gave up 9 bases, with 17 bases separating them. This CDR3 has 14 amino acids. CDR3 in DNA: TGTGCCAGCAGCATGGGGGCGGACGGGGGGCCCCAGCATTTT. Translated: CASSMGADGGPQHF.

This clone was seen a handful of times. Other DNA sequences in the same sample also yield this CDR3. The chain carries TRBV2 and TRBJ2-3; D gene ambiguous. Trimming shortened V by 5 bases and J by 0 bases, and 3 bases separated the two germline ends. The germline V gene has CDR1 SNHLY and CDR2 FYNNEI. This CDR3 comprises 12 residues. The CDR3 is CASSPSTDTQYF. The CDR3 DNA reads TGTGCCAGCAGTCCTAGCACAGATACGCAGTATTTT.

This clone came up a few times. The chain employs TRBV7-9 and TRBJ1-5; 7 nucleotides agree with TRBD1. This CDR3 is 14 amino acids long. V was clipped by 5 bases and J by 6 bases; unmatched bases: 7. CDR1 and CDR2 (germline): SEHNR, FQNEAQ (reference sequence). CDR3 amino acids: CASSRDRGTQPQHF. In DNA form, the CDR3 reads TGTGCCAGCAGCCGGGACAGAGGAACTCAGCCCCAGCATTTT.

CDR3 sequence (DNA): TGTGCTTGTGGATTGGGGGGGCAGGATGAGCAGTACTTC. The encoded protein is CACGLGGQDEQYF. V and J are TRBV7-9 and TRBJ2-7, with D possibly matching TRBD2 (7 bases). The CDR3 sequence is 13 residues long. The germline gives CDR1 SEHNR, CDR2 FQNEAQ (reference sequence).

This clone occurred a few times. The chain is built from TRBV14 and TRBJ1-2; D ambiguous. The germline CDR1 and CDR2 sequences are SGHDN and FVKESK. The CDR3 runs 14 residues. Trimming took 2 bases from V and 3 from J, leaving 10 bases between them. CDR3: CASSQNLGYYGYTF. The CDR3 coding sequence is TGTGCCAGCAGCCAAAATCTGGGCTACTATGGCTACACCTTC.

The J gene is TRBJ1-1, the V gene TRBV30, with TRBD1 matching 8 bases. The CDR3 loop spans 13 amino acids. The trim removed 2 bases at V and 3 bases at J, leaving 2 bases unmatched. Germline values: CDR1 GTSNPN, CDR2 SVGIG (reference sequence). CDR3 nucleotides: TGTGCCTGGAGTCCGACAGGGGACACTGAAGCTTTCTTT. Translated: CAWSPTGDTEAFF.

Only a few counts were recorded for this clone. V usage is TRBV7-3 and J usage is TRBJ2-2; weak D call: TRBD2 (6 bases). Germline loops: CDR1 SGHTA, CDR2 FQGTGA. The CDR3 is 13 amino acids. V lost 6 bases to trimming and J lost 1 base, with 6 bases between them. As DNA, the CDR3 is TGTGCCAGCAGGGGGGGGAACACCGGGGAGCTGTTTTTT. It yields the protein CASRGGNTGELFF.

The V and J genes are TRBV4-2 and TRBJ2-3; 9 nucleotides align to TRBD2. This CDR3 contains 19 residues. V trimming: 0 bases; J trimming: 8 bases; junction bases outside the gene matches: 18. Germline assignment: CDR1 LGHNA and CDR2 YNFKEQ. The CDR3 nucleotides read TGTGCCAGCAGCCAAGACTCAGGGCGGCTAGCGGGAACCAGGCCTACGCAGTATTTT. Protein product: CASSQDSGRLAGTRPTQYF.